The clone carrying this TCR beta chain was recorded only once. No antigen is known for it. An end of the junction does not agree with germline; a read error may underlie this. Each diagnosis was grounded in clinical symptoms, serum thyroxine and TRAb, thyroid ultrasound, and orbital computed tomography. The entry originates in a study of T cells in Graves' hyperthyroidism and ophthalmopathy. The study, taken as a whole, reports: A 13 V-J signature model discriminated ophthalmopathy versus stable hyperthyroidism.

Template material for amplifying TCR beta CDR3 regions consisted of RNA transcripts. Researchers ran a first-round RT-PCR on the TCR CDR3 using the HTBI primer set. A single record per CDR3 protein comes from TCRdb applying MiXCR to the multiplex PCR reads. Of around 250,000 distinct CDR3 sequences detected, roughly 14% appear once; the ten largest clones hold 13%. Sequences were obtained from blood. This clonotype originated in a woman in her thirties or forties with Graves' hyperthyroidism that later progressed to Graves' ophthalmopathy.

CDR3 sequence: CSARGDIAANDQCF. CDR3 sequence (DNA): TGCAGTGCTAGGGGCGATATAGCGGCGAATGATCAGTGCTTC. J is TRBJ2-4 and V is TRBV20-1, with D possibly being TRBD2 (6 bases). The CDR3 is 14 amino acids. CDR1 DFQATT and CDR2 SNEGSKA come from the germline V gene (reference sequence).